Presented here are 26 T cell receptor beta chains from one specimen sequenced in a study of T-cell memory formation after mild COVID-19. TCRdb called the 5' RACE reads again in MiXCR, with one record for every CDR3 protein. The table includes around 150,000 distinct CDR3 sequences, roughly 28% detected once. Sequencing was performed on PBMCs or a T cell subset sorted from them (not recorded which). The receptors shown here come from an adult woman who had mild COVID-19 (a few samples of this study predate the infection). Cell type and time point are not known.

This clonotype was seen only a few times. This rearrangement joins TRBV4-1 to TRBJ1-4; 10 bases fit TRBD1. The V segment lost 5 bases and the J segment 3 bases; nucleotides outside the gene matches: 9. Germline-derived CDR1 and CDR2 are MGHRA and YSYEKL. The CDR3 length is 17 residues. The CDR3 here is CASSVPGQGFANEKLFF. The DNA of the CDR3 is TGCGCCAGCAGCGTCCCGGGACAGGGGTTCGCTAATGAAAAACTGTTTTTT.

The gene calls are TRBV6-2 or TRBV6-3 and TRBJ2-3, with TRBD2 matching 7 bases. With 6 bases clipped from V and 4 bases from J, the junction kept 19 bases outside the gene matches. The CDR3 has 18 amino acids. The germline V gene encodes CDR1 MNHEY and CDR2 SVGEGT. The CDR3 bases are TGTGCCAGCAGAAAATGGACTGACGTTAGCGGGCTTGCAGATACGCAGTATTTT. Its protein product is CASRKWTDVSGLADTQYF.

This clonotype was seen a handful of times. The chain is built from TRBV5-1 and TRBJ2-2; the match to TRBD2 covers 8 bases. This CDR3 spans 15 amino acids. V lost 7 bases to trimming and J lost 5 bases; unmatched junction nucleotides: 10. Germline V lookup: CDR1 SGHRS, CDR2 YFSETQ. CDR3 nucleotide sequence: TGCGCCAGCCATCAGGGGACTAGTGGGACCGGGGAGCTGTTTTTT. Protein sequence: CASHQGTSGTGELFF.

The V gene is TRBV6-5, the J gene TRBJ1-6, with unresolved D. Trimming left V 2 bases short and J 7 bases short, with 9 bases between. Germline lookup yields CDR1 MNHEY and CDR2 SVGAGI. This CDR3 has 14 amino acids. CDR3 DNA sequence: TGTGCCAGCAGTTACGTTGAGAGGAATTCACCCCTCCACTTT. Its protein product is CASSYVERNSPLHF.

J is TRBJ2-5 and V is TRBV6-2 or TRBV6-3, with 7 positions matching TRBD2. V lost 10 bases and J lost 2; bases outside the gene matches: 10. The CDR3 runs 14 residues. The germline gives CDR1 MNHEY, CDR2 SVGEGT. The CDR3 is CATLGLGIQETQYF. The DNA of the CDR3 is TGTGCCACCCTCGGACTAGGAATACAAGAGACCCAGTACTTC.

In its sample, this clonotype was seen a few times. The rearrangement uses TRBV5-1 and TRBJ2-1; no firm D call. Germline CDR1 SGHRS, CDR2 YFSETQ. The CDR3 length is 11 residues. With 7 bases removed from V and 9 bases from J, the gap between germline ends came to 11 bases. This chain's CDR3 is CASVDESEQFF. The CDR3 DNA follows: TGCGCCAGCGTAGACGAGAGTGAGCAGTTCTTC.

This clonotype was seen more than once but under ten times. CDR3 nucleotide sequence: TGCAGTGCTAGAGACGACCAGCGACTACCAGATACGCAGTATTTT. This codes for CSARDDQRLPDTQYF. V usage is TRBV20-1 and J usage is TRBJ2-3, with D perhaps TRBD2 (5 bases). Trimming took 0 bases from V and 4 from J, leaving 14 bases between them. Germline V gene data show CDR1 as DFQATT and CDR2 as SNEGSKA (reference sequence). There are 15 residues in the CDR3.

The V and J genes are TRBV20-1 and TRBJ2-5; 12 positions match TRBD2. The CDR3 totals 16 residues. The trim removed 6 bases at V and 5 bases at J, leaving 13 bases unmatched. Germline V gives CDR1 DFQATT, CDR2 SNEGSKA (reference sequence). The CDR3 region has the DNA TGCAGTGCCCGGGACCTCCTAGCGGGAGGGCTTGAGACCCAGTACTTC. Translation gives CSARDLLAGGLETQYF.

This clonotype came up a few times. The DNA of the CDR3 is TGCGCCAGCAGCGGGGGGACTAGCGGGATAACAGATACGCAGTATTTT. The encoded protein is CASSGGTSGITDTQYF. The chain combines TRBV5-1 with TRBJ2-3; 13 bases are a match to TRBD2. The V and J ends lost 4 bases and 3 bases, in that order; junction bases with no gene match: 5. The germline gives CDR1 SGHRS, CDR2 YFSETQ. This CDR3 is built from 16 residues.

This clonotype was recorded a few times. V is TRBV12-3 or TRBV12-4 and J is TRBJ2-3; D is unresolved. The V and J ends lost 2 bases and 12 bases respectively, with 15 bases between them. There are 13 residues in the CDR3. DNA for the CDR3: TGTGCCAGCAGTTTACACCAAGGCCCTTCTCAGTATTTT. Amino acids: CASSLHQGPSQYF.

J is TRBJ2-2 and V is TRBV9; D is ambiguous. This CDR3 spans 12 amino acids. Trimming stripped 0 bases from V and 7 bases from J, with 4 bases between. Germline assignment: CDR1 SGDLS and CDR2 YYNGEE. For the CDR3, the DNA is TGTGCCAGCAGCGTAGGGGGCGGGGAGCTGTTTTTT. Translated: CASSVGGGELFF.

There are a few counts of this clonotype. V usage is TRBV29-1 and J usage is TRBJ2-1; 8 bases are a match to TRBD1. The CDR3 spans 13 residues. The V segment lost 3 bases and the J segment 5 bases; nucleotides outside the gene matches: 3. CDR1 is SQVTM, CDR2 ANQGSEA, per germline. CDR3 amino acids: CSVDRGQNNEQFF. The CDR3 DNA reads as TGCAGCGTTGACAGGGGGCAAAACAATGAGCAGTTCTTC.

This clonotype occurred a few times. V and J are TRBV12-3 or TRBV12-4 and TRBJ2-4; D call uncertain. The CDR3 loop spans 15 amino acids. With 5 bases removed from V and 0 bases from J, the gap between germline ends came to 11 bases. The CDR3 sequence is CASSLREVAKNIQYF. In DNA, the CDR3 is TGTGCCAGCAGTCTCCGAGAGGTAGCCAAAAACATTCAGTACTTC.

This chain uses TRBV5-4 with TRBJ2-7, with TRBD2 matching 11 bases. V trimming: 4 bases; J trimming: 6 bases; junction bases outside the gene matches: 9. CDR1 and CDR2 (germline): SGHNT, YYREEE (reference sequence). The CDR3 runs 15 residues. CDR3 protein: CASSQTSGEILEQYF. As DNA, the CDR3 is TGTGCCAGCAGCCAGACTAGCGGGGAGATCCTCGAGCAGTACTTC.

The V gene is TRBV2, the J gene TRBJ2-5; 7 bases agree with TRBD1. J gave up 1 base and V 5 bases, and 10 bases lay outside the gene matches. The CDR3 is 16 amino acids. CDR1 SNHLY and CDR2 FYNNEI come from the germline V gene. CDR3 amino acids: CASSPGQRTVQETQYF. The CDR3 region has the DNA TGTGCCAGCAGTCCGGGACAGAGGACCGTCCAAGAGACCCAGTACTTC.

The chain couples TRBV7-3 to TRBJ2-1; the D gene is possibly TRBD1 (6 bases). From germline, CDR1 is SGHTA and CDR2 FQGTGA. The CDR3 has 15 residues. Trimming removed 5 bases from V and 6 bases from J, with 17 bases in between. The CDR3 DNA is TGTGCCAGCAGCCCCCGGACAGCTATTGGCAATGAGCAGTTCTTC. Translated: CASSPRTAIGNEQFF.

The CDR3 sequence is CASSFDSLGIRTGELFF. For the CDR3, the DNA is TGTGCCAGCAGTTTTGATTCGTTAGGGATTCGCACCGGGGAGCTGTTTTTT. This chain uses TRBV12-3 or TRBV12-4 with TRBJ2-2; D not certain. V shed 3 bases and J shed 4 bases, with 18 bases lying between them. The CDR3 totals 17 residues.

This clonotype occurred a few times. The gene calls are TRBV5-6 and TRBJ1-2; D call uncertain. V was clipped by 2 bases and J by 3 bases, with 5 bases between them. The V gene's germline CDR1 is SGHDT and CDR2 YYEEEE. The CDR3 contains 12 residues. The CDR3 DNA sequence: TGTGCCAGCAGCTTCATCGACTATGGCTACACCTTC. It codes for CASSFIDYGYTF.

V and J are TRBV5-1 and TRBJ2-1, with D tentatively TRBD2 (5 bases). The germline CDR1 and CDR2 sequences are SGHRS and YFSETQ. Trimming cost V 3 bases and J 6 bases, with 19 bases left between them. CDR3 length: 16 residues. CDR3 in DNA: TGCGCCAGCAGCTCAGACGGTCACCCCGGGATCAATGAGCAGTTCTTC. Protein: CASSSDGHPGINEQFF.

This clonotype was seen many times. This chain uses TRBV7-9 with TRBJ2-1; no reliable D call. Trimming shortened V by 5 bases and J by 3 bases, and 11 bases separated the two germline ends. The germline CDR1 and CDR2 sequences are SEHNR and FQNEAQ (reference sequence). This CDR3 spans 14 amino acids. The CDR3 DNA sequence: TGTGCCAGCAGCGCCCCAATCGGCTACAATGAGCAGTTCTTC. Translating it yields CASSAPIGYNEQFF. The full variable domain, with the rest looked up from reference TRBV7-9 and TRBJ2-1, is DTGVSQNPRHKITKRGQNVTFRCDPISEHNRLYWYRQTLGQGPEFLTYFQNEAQLEKSRLLSDRFSAERPKGSFSTLEIQRTEQGDSAMYLCASSAPIGYNEQFFGPGTRLTVL.

CDR3 residues: CASSLRWSNEQFF. In DNA form, the CDR3 reads TGTGCCAGCAGCTTAAGGTGGAGCAATGAGCAGTTCTTC. This sequence joins TRBV7-8 and TRBJ2-1; D gene uncertain. Germline V gene data show CDR1 as SGHVS and CDR2 as FQNEAQ. With 2 bases removed from V and 6 bases from J, the gap between germline ends came to 8 bases. CDR3 length: 13 residues.

The V gene is TRBV6-5, the J gene TRBJ2-3, with TRBD2 matching 8 bases. The CDR3 is 17 residues long. The V and J ends lost 2 bases and 5 bases, in that order; junction bases with no gene match: 12. Per the germline V gene, CDR1 is MNHEY and CDR2 is SVGAGI. In DNA, the CDR3 is TGTGCCAGCAGTTACCGGGGTAGCGGGATATTTGTAGATACGCAGTATTTT. Its translation is CASSYRGSGIFVDTQYF.

This clonotype occurred a few times. The rearrangement uses TRBV27 and TRBJ2-2; 12 positions match TRBD2. Germline V gives CDR1 MNHEY, CDR2 SMNVEV (reference sequence). This CDR3 has 16 amino acids. Trimming cost V 6 bases and J 4 bases; bases outside gene matches: 6. In DNA, the CDR3 is TGTGCCAGCAGCCTAGCGGGAGGGCAAGGCACCGGGGAGCTGTTTTTT. Its translation: CASSLAGGQGTGELFF.

This clonotype appeared many times. The chain links TRBV7-3 to TRBJ2-3; 10 bases align to TRBD2. J gave up 10 bases and V 5 bases, and 6 bases lay outside the gene matches. The CDR3 runs to 13 residues. Germline CDR1 SGHTA, CDR2 FQGTGA. CDR3 amino acids: CASSPESGGAQYF. Written as DNA, the CDR3 is TGTGCCAGCAGCCCAGAGAGCGGGGGGGCGCAGTATTTT. Full variable domain (missing parts from reference TRBV7-3 and TRBJ2-3): GAGVSQTPSNKVTEKGKYVELRCDPISGHTALYWYRQSLGQGPEFLIYFQGTGAADDSGLPNDRFFAVRPEGSVSTLKIQRTERGDSAVYLCASSPESGGAQYFGPGTRLTVL.

This chain uses TRBV7-3 with TRBJ2-3, with 7 bases matching TRBD1. The V gene's germline CDR1 is SGHTA and CDR2 FQGTGA. V was pared by 2 bases and J by 1 base, with 6 bases of the junction left unmatched. CDR3 length: 16 residues. The CDR3 DNA reads as TGTGCCAGCAGCTTAGTAGGGGGCGGCGGCACAGATACGCAGTATTTT. This translates into CASSLVGGGGTDTQYF.

The table lists this clonotype with a few counts. The chain uses TRBV20-1 and TRBJ2-1, with a weak D call TRBD1 (5 bases). The V end lost 3 bases, the J end lost 12 bases, and 15 bases lay between the germline ends. The CDR3 has 12 amino acids. Looked up from germline, CDR1 is DFQATT and CDR2 is SNEGSKA (reference sequence). The CDR3 here is CSASLGRDWQFF. As DNA, the CDR3 is TGCAGTGCTAGCCTCGGCAGGGATTGGCAGTTCTTC.